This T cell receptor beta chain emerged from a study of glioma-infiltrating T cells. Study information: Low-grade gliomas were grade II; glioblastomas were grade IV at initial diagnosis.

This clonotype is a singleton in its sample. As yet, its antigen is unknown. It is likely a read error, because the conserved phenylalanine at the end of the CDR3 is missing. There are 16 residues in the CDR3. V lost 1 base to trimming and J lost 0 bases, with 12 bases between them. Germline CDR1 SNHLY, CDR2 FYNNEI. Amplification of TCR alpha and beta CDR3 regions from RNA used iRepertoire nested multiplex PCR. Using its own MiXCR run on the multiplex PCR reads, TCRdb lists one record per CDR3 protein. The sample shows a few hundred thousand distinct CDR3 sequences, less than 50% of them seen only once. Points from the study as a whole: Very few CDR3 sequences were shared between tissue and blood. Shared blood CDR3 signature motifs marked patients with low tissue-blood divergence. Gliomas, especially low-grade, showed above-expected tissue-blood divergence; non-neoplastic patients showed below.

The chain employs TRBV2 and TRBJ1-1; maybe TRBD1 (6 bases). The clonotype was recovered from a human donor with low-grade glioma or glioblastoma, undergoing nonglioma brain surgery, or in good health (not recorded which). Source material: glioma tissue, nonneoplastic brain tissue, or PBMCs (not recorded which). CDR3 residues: CASSEGGGYLNTEAFY. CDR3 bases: TGTGCCAGCAGTGAAGGAGGGGGATACCTGAACACTGAAGCTTTCTAT.